The clone carrying this T cell receptor beta chain was counted between two and nine times. From alopecia areata patients, lesional scalp punch biopsies and peripheral blood were collected. The data were obtained in a study of CD8+ T cells in alopecia areata. Across the study: At a dose of 5 to 10 mg twice daily, oral tofacitinib was given to treated patients. Tofacitinib dosing lasted 6 to 18 months, which was then followed by 6 months off drug.

In germline, CDR1 is MNHEY, CDR2 SVGAGI. CDR3 length: 15 residues. The germline V and J ends were trimmed by 0 bases and 1 base, with 10 bases remaining between them. RNA was isolated and reverse transcribed to cDNA, the sequencing template. Clones were read by immunoSEQ multiplex PCR, and TCRdb kept only the in-frame ones, dropping some. The table records about 180,000 clones, 59% of them present only once. This sequence joins TRBV6-5 and TRBJ2-7; tentative D call: TRBD1 (6 bases). Sequencing was performed on CD4+ T cells sorted from blood, taken at week 0. This receptor was taken from a human donor with alopecia areata. The CDR3 sequence: CASSYSPDRSYEQYF. CDR3 DNA: TGTGCCAGCAGTTACTCCCCCGACAGGTCCTACGAGCAGTACTTC.